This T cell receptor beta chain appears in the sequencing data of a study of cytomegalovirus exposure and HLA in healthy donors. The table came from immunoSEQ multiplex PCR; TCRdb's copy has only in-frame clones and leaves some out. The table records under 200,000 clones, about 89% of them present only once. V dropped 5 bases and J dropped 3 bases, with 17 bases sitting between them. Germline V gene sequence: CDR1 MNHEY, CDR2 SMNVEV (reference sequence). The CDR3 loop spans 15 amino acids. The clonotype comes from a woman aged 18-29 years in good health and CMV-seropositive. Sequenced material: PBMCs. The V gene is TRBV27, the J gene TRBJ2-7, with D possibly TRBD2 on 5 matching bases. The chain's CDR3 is CASSRLGDRFYEQYF. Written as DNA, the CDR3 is TGTGCCAGCAGTCGTCTGGGAGACCGATTCTACGAGCAGTACTTC.